This is a list of T cell receptor beta chains from one sample in a study of cytomegalovirus exposure and HLA in healthy donors. TCRdb keeps only in-frame clones here, not all; method: immunoSEQ multiplex PCR. The sample carries roughly 140,000 clones, around four fifths recorded once. Sequencing input: PBMCs. All receptors derive from a male donor in good health and CMV-seronegative. The CDR3 runs from the conserved cysteine through the conserved F or W. The order of the fields is V gene, J gene, D gene, clone size, CDR3 length, CDR3 protein, CDR3 DNA. The D gene is left open where the match is weak. Where a row states a size, it is once, few, many or the class of an expanded clone; other rows omit it.

v_gene: TRBV9
j_gene: TRBJ1-2
d_gene: .
abundance: .
len: 17
CDR3aa: CASSEGGSRYFNYGYTF
CDR3nt: TGTGCCAGCAGCGAGGGGGGGAGTCGCTATTTCAACTATGGCTACACCTTC

v_gene: TRBV5-4
j_gene: TRBJ2-7
d_gene: TRBD2
abundance: few
len: 15
CDR3aa: CASSSEGGGRAEQYF
CDR3nt: TGTGCCAGCAGCTCCGAAGGGGGCGGGAGGGCCGAGCAGTACTTC

v_gene: TRBV18
j_gene: TRBJ2-4
d_gene: TRBD1
abundance: .
len: 17
CDR3aa: CASSPLGQGADKNIQYF
CDR3nt: TGTGCCAGCTCACCGTTAGGACAGGGGGCTGACAAAAACATTCAGTACTTC

v_gene: TRBV27
j_gene: TRBJ2-5
d_gene: TRBD2
abundance: .
len: 16
CDR3aa: CASSLETSGKKETQYF
CDR3nt: TGTGCCAGCAGTTTAGAGACTAGCGGCAAGAAAGAGACCCAGTACTTC

v_gene: TRBV7-9
j_gene: TRBJ2-1
d_gene: .
abundance: few
len: 12
CDR3aa: CASSPIRNEQFF
CDR3nt: TGTGCCAGCAGCCCTATCCGCAATGAGCAGTTCTTC

v_gene: TRBV21-1
j_gene: TRBJ1-1
d_gene: .
abundance: many
len: 16
CDR3aa: CASSKAVVEGGTEAFF
CDR3nt: TGTGCCAGCAGCAAAGCGGTTGTAGAGGGCGGTACTGAAGCTTTCTTT

v_gene: TRBV29-1
j_gene: TRBJ2-7
d_gene: TRBD1
abundance: once
len: 12
CDR3aa: CSVKGTGYEQYF
CDR3nt: TGCAGCGTTAAGGGGACAGGCTACGAGCAGTACTTC

v_gene: TRBV7-2
j_gene: TRBJ1-1
d_gene: TRBD1
abundance: .
len: 15
CDR3aa: CASSRRTGGYTEAFF
CDR3nt: TGTGCCAGCAGCCGGCGGACAGGGGGCTACACTGAAGCTTTCTTT

v_gene: TRBV7-9
j_gene: TRBJ2-6
d_gene: TRBD1
abundance: .
len: 17
CDR3aa: CASSPGTGFSGANVLTF
CDR3nt: TGTGCCAGCAGCCCCGGGACAGGCTTCTCTGGGGCCAACGTCCTGACTTTC

v_gene: TRBV5-6
j_gene: TRBJ2-7
d_gene: .
abundance: .
len: 15
CDR3aa: CASSLVTQSSLEQYF
CDR3nt: TGTGCCAGCAGCTTGGTAACCCAAAGCTCCCTCGAGCAGTACTTC

v_gene: TRBV5-1
j_gene: TRBJ1-1
d_gene: .
abundance: .
len: 12
CDR3aa: CASSLDLSEAFF
CDR3nt: TGCGCCAGCAGCTTGGATCTCTCTGAAGCTTTCTTT

v_gene: TRBV4-1
j_gene: TRBJ2-7
d_gene: .
abundance: .
len: 14
CDR3aa: CASSQDGAGSEQYF
CDR3nt: TGCGCCAGCAGCCAAGATGGTGCCGGGTCCGAGCAGTACTTC

v_gene: TRBV18
j_gene: TRBJ1-2
d_gene: .
abundance: .
len: 17
CDR3aa: CASSPYVGEGVDVGYTF
CDR3nt: TGTGCCAGCTCACCATACGTCGGCGAGGGGGTTGATGTAGGCTACACCTTC

v_gene: TRBV6-5
j_gene: TRBJ1-1
d_gene: .
abundance: .
len: 13
CDR3aa: CATKLDSNTEAFF
CDR3nt: TGTGCCACCAAACTGGACAGCAACACTGAAGCTTTCTTT

v_gene: TRBV9
j_gene: TRBJ2-1
d_gene: .
abundance: few
len: 13
CDR3aa: CASSPPRRDEQFF
CDR3nt: TGTGCCAGCAGCCCGCCTCGGAGGGATGAGCAGTTCTTC

v_gene: TRBV27
j_gene: TRBJ1-6
d_gene: .
abundance: .
len: 16
CDR3aa: CASSKENTEYNSPLHF
CDR3nt: TGTGCCAGCAGCAAGGAGAATACTGAGTATAATTCACCCCTCCACTTT

v_gene: TRBV7-3
j_gene: TRBJ2-7
d_gene: TRBD1
abundance: once
len: 16
CDR3aa: CASSPRTGPQSYEQYF
CDR3nt: TGTGCCAGCAGCCCCCGGACAGGGCCCCAGTCCTACGAGCAGTACTTC

v_gene: TRBV7-9
j_gene: TRBJ1-2
d_gene: .
abundance: .
len: 15
CDR3aa: CASSEAGAGNYGYTF
CDR3nt: TGTGCCAGCAGCGAGGCGGGGGCAGGGAACTATGGCTACACCTTC

v_gene: TRBV7-9
j_gene: TRBJ2-5
d_gene: .
abundance: .
len: 15
CDR3aa: CASSLGGGVQETQYF
CDR3nt: TGTGCCAGCAGCTTAGGGGGGGGCGTTCAAGAGACCCAGTACTTC

v_gene: TRBV2
j_gene: TRBJ2-4
d_gene: .
abundance: once
len: 14
CDR3aa: CASSEAAAGLEKYF
CDR3nt: TGTGCCAGCAGTGAAGCGGCTGCAGGCCTCGAAAAGTACTTC

v_gene: TRBV10-2
j_gene: TRBJ1-4
d_gene: TRBD1
abundance: .
len: 14
CDR3aa: CASRKTGGREKLFF
CDR3nt: TGCGCCAGCAGGAAGACAGGGGGTCGTGAAAAACTGTTTTTT

v_gene: TRBV15
j_gene: TRBJ2-7
d_gene: TRBD2
abundance: once
len: 14
CDR3aa: CATSRVILAGEQYF
CDR3nt: TGTGCCACCAGCAGAGTGATTTTAGCGGGAGAGCAGTACTTC

v_gene: TRBV10-3
j_gene: TRBJ2-3
d_gene: TRBD2
abundance: .
len: 15
CDR3aa: CAISEAGDKRDTQYF
CDR3nt: TGTGCCATCAGTGAAGCGGGAGATAAGAGGGATACGCAGTATTTT

v_gene: TRBV19
j_gene: TRBJ2-3
d_gene: .
abundance: .
len: 15
CDR3aa: CASSNRGGLADTQYF
CDR3nt: TGTGCCAGTAGTAACAGGGGAGGTTTAGCAGATACGCAGTATTTT

v_gene: TRBV5-1
j_gene: TRBJ2-2
d_gene: TRBD2
abundance: .
len: 17
CDR3aa: CASSVEGLAGGTGELFF
CDR3nt: TGCGCCAGCAGCGTCGAGGGACTAGCGGGGGGCACCGGGGAGCTGTTTTTT

v_gene: TRBV5-1
j_gene: TRBJ1-1
d_gene: TRBD1
abundance: .
len: 15
CDR3aa: CASSWTGTVNTEAFF
CDR3nt: TGCGCCAGCAGCTGGACCGGGACAGTGAACACTGAAGCTTTCTTT

v_gene: TRBV7-9
j_gene: TRBJ2-3
d_gene: .
abundance: once
len: 14
CDR3aa: CSSSLADTTDTQYF
CDR3nt: TGTTCCAGCAGCTTAGCGGACACCACAGATACGCAGTATTTT

v_gene: TRBV5-6
j_gene: TRBJ2-7
d_gene: TRBD1
abundance: .
len: 15
CDR3aa: CASSHDRGLSYEQYF
CDR3nt: TGTGCCAGCAGCCATGACAGGGGCCTCTCCTACGAGCAGTACTTC

v_gene: TRBV29-1
j_gene: TRBJ1-1
d_gene: .
abundance: .
len: 11
CDR3aa: CSVDDRQEAFF
CDR3nt: TGCAGCGTTGACGATAGACAGGAGGCTTTCTTT

v_gene: TRBV25-1
j_gene: TRBJ2-2
d_gene: TRBD1
abundance: .
len: 16
CDR3aa: CASSEETGGVGGELFF
CDR3nt: TGTGCCAGCAGTGAAGAGACAGGGGGAGTTGGCGGGGAGCTGTTTTTT

v_gene: TRBV28
j_gene: TRBJ1-6
d_gene: .
abundance: once
len: 15
CDR3aa: CASTRRQGSGSPLHF
CDR3nt: TGTGCCAGCACCAGAAGGCAGGGTAGCGGTTCACCCCTCCACTTT

v_gene: TRBV7-2
j_gene: TRBJ2-1
d_gene: TRBD2
abundance: .
len: 18
CDR3aa: CASSLVHGGLAGYNEQFF
CDR3nt: TGTGCCAGCAGCTTAGTCCACGGGGGGCTAGCGGGGTACAATGAGCAGTTCTTC

v_gene: TRBV6-6
j_gene: TRBJ1-1
d_gene: .
abundance: .
len: 13
CDR3aa: CASAGLMNTEAFF
CDR3nt: TGTGCCAGCGCCGGGTTAATGAACACTGAAGCTTTCTTT

v_gene: TRBV5-6
j_gene: TRBJ2-4
d_gene: .
abundance: .
len: 13
CDR3aa: CASSLARGGIQYF
CDR3nt: TGTGCCAGCAGCTTGGCCAGGGGTGGCATTCAGTACTTC

v_gene: TRBV19
j_gene: TRBJ1-5
d_gene: TRBD1
abundance: .
len: 16
CDR3aa: CASSIAGTGIDQPQHF
CDR3nt: TGTGCCAGTAGTATTGCCGGGACAGGGATTGATCAGCCCCAGCATTTT

v_gene: TRBV11-2
j_gene: TRBJ2-7
d_gene: .
abundance: .
len: 16
CDR3aa: CASSPSGVLLLGEQYF
CDR3nt: TGTGCCAGCAGCCCCTCGGGGGTCCTCCTCCTGGGGGAGCAGTACTTC

v_gene: TRBV27
j_gene: TRBJ2-3
d_gene: TRBD2
abundance: .
len: 17
CDR3aa: CASSLYRTSGLTDTQYF
CDR3nt: TGTGCCAGCAGTTTATATCGGACTAGCGGCCTCACAGATACGCAGTATTTT

v_gene: TRBV6-4
j_gene: TRBJ2-3
d_gene: .
abundance: .
len: 14
CDR3aa: CASSDGLLTDTQYF
CDR3nt: TGTGCCAGCAGTGATGGACTACTCACAGATACGCAGTATTTT

v_gene: TRBV5-1
j_gene: TRBJ1-2
d_gene: .
abundance: .
len: 13
CDR3aa: CASQEQPNYGYTF
CDR3nt: TGCGCCAGTCAGGAACAGCCTAACTATGGCTACACCTTC

v_gene: TRBV7-2
j_gene: TRBJ1-6
d_gene: TRBD1
abundance: .
len: 15
CDR3aa: CASSFDRVNNSPLHF
CDR3nt: TGTGCCAGCAGCTTTGACAGGGTGAATAATTCACCCCTCCACTTT

v_gene: TRBV28
j_gene: TRBJ1-3
d_gene: .
abundance: few
len: 15
CDR3aa: CASSRGWVRGNTIYF
CDR3nt: TGTGCCAGCAGTCGGGGTTGGGTCAGGGGAAACACCATATATTTT

v_gene: TRBV7-9
j_gene: TRBJ2-5
d_gene: TRBD2
abundance: .
len: 14
CDR3aa: CSSSSSGGEETQYF
CDR3nt: TGTTCCAGCAGCTCTAGCGGGGGGGAAGAGACCCAGTACTTC

v_gene: TRBV4-1
j_gene: TRBJ2-1
d_gene: .
abundance: .
len: 13
CDR3aa: CASMGPRGNEQFF
CDR3nt: TGCGCCAGCATGGGACCTAGGGGGAATGAGCAGTTCTTC

v_gene: TRBV4-1
j_gene: TRBJ2-2
d_gene: .
abundance: once
len: 16
CDR3aa: CASSPMSGLYTGELFF
CDR3nt: TGCGCCAGCAGCCCTATGTCAGGGTTGTACACCGGGGAGCTGTTTTTT

v_gene: TRBV6-1
j_gene: TRBJ2-7
d_gene: .
abundance: .
len: 13
CDR3aa: CASSGVQSYEQYF
CDR3nt: TGTGCCAGCAGTGGGGTACAGTCCTACGAGCAGTACTTC

v_gene: TRBV18
j_gene: TRBJ1-1
d_gene: .
abundance: .
len: 15
CDR3aa: CASSPSDRRGTEAFF
CDR3nt: TGTGCCAGCTCACCATCCGACAGGAGAGGGACTGAAGCTTTCTTT

v_gene: TRBV6-5
j_gene: TRBJ1-2
d_gene: TRBD1
abundance: .
len: 16
CDR3aa: CASSYSGQGANYGYTF
CDR3nt: TGTGCCAGCAGTTACTCCGGACAGGGGGCGAACTATGGCTACACCTTC

v_gene: TRBV6-5
j_gene: TRBJ2-5
d_gene: .
abundance: .
len: 14
CDR3aa: CASSSDRPQETQYF
CDR3nt: TGTGCCAGCAGTTCGGACAGACCCCAAGAGACCCAGTACTTC